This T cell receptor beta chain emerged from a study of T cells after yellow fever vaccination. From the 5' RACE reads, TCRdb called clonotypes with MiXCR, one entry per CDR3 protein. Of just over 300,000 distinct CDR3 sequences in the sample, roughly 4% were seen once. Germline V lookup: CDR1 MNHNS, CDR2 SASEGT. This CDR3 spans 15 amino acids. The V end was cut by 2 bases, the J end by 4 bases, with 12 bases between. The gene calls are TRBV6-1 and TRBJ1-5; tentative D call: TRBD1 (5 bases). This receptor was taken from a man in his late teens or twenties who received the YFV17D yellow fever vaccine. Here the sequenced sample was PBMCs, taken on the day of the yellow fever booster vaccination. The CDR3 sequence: CASSERGRANQPQHF. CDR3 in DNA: TGTGCCAGCAGTGAACGGGGCAGAGCAAATCAGCCCCAGCATTTT.